This T cell receptor beta chain was documented in a study of T cell responses to AZD1222 COVID-19 vaccine. About the research overall: Analyses pooled second doses at about 4 or about 12 weeks.

Germline V gene data show CDR1 as MNHEY and CDR2 as SVGAGI. This CDR3 contains 14 residues. The V end was cut by 0 bases, the J end by 4 bases, with 10 bases between. Sequencing was performed with immunoSEQ multiplex PCR; in TCRdb, only in-frame clones are kept and a portion is missing. Counted here are 100,000 to 150,000 clones, over 80% occurring once; the ten biggest clones make up more than 13%. This chain uses TRBV6-5 with TRBJ2-7; no clear D. The clonotype comes from an adult in good health. The sample here was peripheral blood, taken on day 0 of AZD1222 vaccination. CDR3 DNA sequence: TGTGCCAGCAGTTACTCAATGGCGAGTTACGAGCAGTACTTC. This gives the protein CASSYSMASYEQYF.